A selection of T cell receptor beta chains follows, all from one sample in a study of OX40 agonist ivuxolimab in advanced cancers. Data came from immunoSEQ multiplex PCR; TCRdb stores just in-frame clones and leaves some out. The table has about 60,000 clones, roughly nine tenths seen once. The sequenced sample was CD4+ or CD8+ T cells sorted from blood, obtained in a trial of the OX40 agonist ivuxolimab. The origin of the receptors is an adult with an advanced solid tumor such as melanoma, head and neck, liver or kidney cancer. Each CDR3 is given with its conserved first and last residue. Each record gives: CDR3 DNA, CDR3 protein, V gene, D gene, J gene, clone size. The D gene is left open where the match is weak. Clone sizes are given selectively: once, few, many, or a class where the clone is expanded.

cdr3_nt: TGCGCCAGCAGCTTGGACAGGGAAGGGCAGTTCTTC; cdr3_aa: CASSLDREGQFF; v_call: TRBV5-1; d_call: NA; j_call: TRBJ2-1; clone_size: NA
cdr3_nt: TGTGCCAGCAGTTTCCCCGGGACAGGGGGTGAAAAACTGTTTTTT; cdr3_aa: CASSFPGTGGEKLFF; v_call: TRBV28; d_call: TRBD1; j_call: TRBJ1-4; clone_size: NA
cdr3_nt: TGCGCCAGCAGCCAAGATCGGGGGCTAACTAATGAAAAACTGTTTTTT; cdr3_aa: CASSQDRGLTNEKLFF; v_call: TRBV4-1; d_call: NA; j_call: TRBJ1-4; clone_size: NA
cdr3_nt: TGTGCCAGCAGCGTAGGACAGTACAATGAGCAGTTCTTC; cdr3_aa: CASSVGQYNEQFF; v_call: TRBV9; d_call: NA; j_call: TRBJ2-1; clone_size: NA
cdr3_nt: TGTGCCAGCGTCAAGAACGGGCCTGTCAGTGAGCAGTTCTTC; cdr3_aa: CASVKNGPVSEQFF; v_call: TRBV27; d_call: NA; j_call: TRBJ2-1; clone_size: NA
cdr3_nt: TGTGCCAGCTCACCAAAGACAGCCTTCGGAAACACCATATATTTT; cdr3_aa: CASSPKTAFGNTIYF; v_call: TRBV18; d_call: NA; j_call: TRBJ1-3; clone_size: NA
cdr3_nt: TGTGCCAGCAGTTCCCGAGAGTCGGGACGGCACTACGAGCAGTACTTC; cdr3_aa: CASSSRESGRHYEQYF; v_call: TRBV6-5; d_call: NA; j_call: TRBJ2-7; clone_size: once
cdr3_nt: TGTGCCAGCAGCGCAGGACTAGCGGGGGCCTACGAGCAGTACTTC; cdr3_aa: CASSAGLAGAYEQYF; v_call: TRBV6-5; d_call: TRBD2; j_call: TRBJ2-7; clone_size: NA
cdr3_nt: TGTGCCAGCATCGACGGACTCAGCTACGAGCAGTACTTC; cdr3_aa: CASIDGLSYEQYF; v_call: TRBV28; d_call: NA; j_call: TRBJ2-7; clone_size: NA
cdr3_nt: TGTGCCATCAGTGAAACCTACAATGAGCAGTTCTTC; cdr3_aa: CAISETYNEQFF; v_call: TRBV10-3; d_call: NA; j_call: TRBJ2-1; clone_size: NA
cdr3_nt: TGCGCCAGCAGCCAGGGATATGGCTACACCTTC; cdr3_aa: CASSQGYGYTF; v_call: TRBV4-1; d_call: NA; j_call: TRBJ1-2; clone_size: few
cdr3_nt: TGTGCCAGCAGCTCCCCAACGGGCCCGGGCACTGAAGCTTTCTTT; cdr3_aa: CASSSPTGPGTEAFF; v_call: TRBV5-4; d_call: NA; j_call: TRBJ1-1; clone_size: NA
cdr3_nt: TGTGCCAGCAGTTCCGGTAACACAGATACGCAGTATTTT; cdr3_aa: CASSSGNTDTQYF; v_call: TRBV28; d_call: NA; j_call: TRBJ2-3; clone_size: NA
cdr3_nt: TGTGCCACCAGCAGAGATAGGGCTAGTTTACACAATGAGCAGTTCTTC; cdr3_aa: CATSRDRASLHNEQFF; v_call: TRBV15; d_call: NA; j_call: TRBJ2-1; clone_size: NA
cdr3_nt: TGTGCCTGGAGTTACATCCAGGGGGGCTACACCTTC; cdr3_aa: CAWSYIQGGYTF; v_call: TRBV30; d_call: NA; j_call: TRBJ1-2; clone_size: NA
cdr3_nt: TGTGCCAGCAGCTTAGCAAGGGCTAGCGGCTCAGGGGAGCTGTTTTTT; cdr3_aa: CASSLARASGSGELFF; v_call: TRBV7-3; d_call: TRBD2; j_call: TRBJ2-2; clone_size: NA
cdr3_nt: TGTGCCAGTAGTACCCCCGGGACAGAACGTTCACCCCTCCACTTT; cdr3_aa: CASSTPGTERSPLHF; v_call: TRBV19; d_call: TRBD1; j_call: TRBJ1-6; clone_size: NA
cdr3_nt: TGTGCCACCGGACAGGGAGGCACTGAAGCTTTCTTT; cdr3_aa: CATGQGGTEAFF; v_call: TRBV19; d_call: TRBD1; j_call: TRBJ1-1; clone_size: NA
cdr3_nt: TGTGCCATCAGGGGGGACACTCAAGAGACCCAGTACTTC; cdr3_aa: CAIRGDTQETQYF; v_call: TRBV10-3; d_call: NA; j_call: TRBJ2-5; clone_size: NA
cdr3_nt: TGTGCCAGCAGTGTAGCGGGAGGGCCAGATACGCAGTATTTT; cdr3_aa: CASSVAGGPDTQYF; v_call: TRBV2; d_call: TRBD2; j_call: TRBJ2-3; clone_size: NA
cdr3_nt: TGTGCCAGCAGCCTACGGACAGGGGGCATCGAGCAGTACTTC; cdr3_aa: CASSLRTGGIEQYF; v_call: TRBV11-2; d_call: TRBD1; j_call: TRBJ2-7; clone_size: NA
cdr3_nt: TGTGCCAGCTCACCAATGTCAAGTTCGTCTAACTATGGCTACACCTTC; cdr3_aa: CASSPMSSSSNYGYTF; v_call: TRBV18; d_call: NA; j_call: TRBJ1-2; clone_size: NA
cdr3_nt: TGTGCCAGCAGCGTAGAGCCCAACGTCCTGACTTTC; cdr3_aa: CASSVEPNVLTF; v_call: TRBV9; d_call: NA; j_call: TRBJ2-6; clone_size: NA
cdr3_nt: TGTGCTAGCAGCTTAAGGGAGGGCTGGAACAATGAGCAGTTCTTC; cdr3_aa: CASSLREGWNNEQFF; v_call: TRBV7-7; d_call: TRBD2; j_call: TRBJ2-1; clone_size: NA
cdr3_nt: TGTGCCAGCAGCAAGGGGGAGGGCAATCAGCCCCAGCATTTT; cdr3_aa: CASSKGEGNQPQHF; v_call: TRBV2; d_call: NA; j_call: TRBJ1-5; clone_size: NA
cdr3_nt: TGCGCCAGCAGCTTCCAGTCCCCGAACACTGAAGCTTTCTTT; cdr3_aa: CASSFQSPNTEAFF; v_call: TRBV5-1; d_call: NA; j_call: TRBJ1-1; clone_size: NA
cdr3_nt: TGTGCCAGCAGCTTAACCTTGGCGGGTACCGGGGAGCTGTTTTTT; cdr3_aa: CASSLTLAGTGELFF; v_call: TRBV7-9; d_call: NA; j_call: TRBJ2-2; clone_size: once
cdr3_nt: TGTGCCAGCAGCGTAGCCTCAAAACATGAGCAGTTCTTC; cdr3_aa: CASSVASKHEQFF; v_call: TRBV9; d_call: NA; j_call: TRBJ2-1; clone_size: NA
cdr3_nt: TGTGCCAGCAGCTTGGTCGGTGGGGATAATCAGCCCCAGCATTTT; cdr3_aa: CASSLVGGDNQPQHF; v_call: TRBV5-5; d_call: NA; j_call: TRBJ1-5; clone_size: NA
cdr3_nt: TGTGCCAGCAGCTTGGGGACTAGCGGGAGTGAGACCCAGTACTTC; cdr3_aa: CASSLGTSGSETQYF; v_call: TRBV5-4; d_call: TRBD2; j_call: TRBJ2-5; clone_size: NA
cdr3_nt: TGTGCCAGCAGTGATGTGTACAGGGCGGTGTATAGCAATCAGCCCCAGCATTTT; cdr3_aa: CASSDVYRAVYSNQPQHF; v_call: TRBV6-1; d_call: NA; j_call: TRBJ1-5; clone_size: once
cdr3_nt: TGTGCCAGCACCCTCCCGGGGGCAGATACGCAGTATTTT; cdr3_aa: CASTLPGADTQYF; v_call: TRBV6-5; d_call: NA; j_call: TRBJ2-3; clone_size: NA
cdr3_nt: TGTGCCAGCGGGGGTCCGGGAGGGCTTCACACAGATACGCAGTATTTT; cdr3_aa: CASGGPGGLHTDTQYF; v_call: TRBV19; d_call: TRBD2; j_call: TRBJ2-3; clone_size: NA
cdr3_nt: TGTGCCAGCCGAGGGTTTTTGAACACCGGGGAGCTGTTTTTT; cdr3_aa: CASRGFLNTGELFF; v_call: TRBV19; d_call: NA; j_call: TRBJ2-2; clone_size: NA
cdr3_nt: TGTGCCAGCAGTCCTCACCCGGACCTCACCGGGGAGCTGTTTTTT; cdr3_aa: CASSPHPDLTGELFF; v_call: TRBV28; d_call: NA; j_call: TRBJ2-2; clone_size: NA
cdr3_nt: TGTGCCAGCAGCTTGCCCTATAATTCACCCCTCCACTTT; cdr3_aa: CASSLPYNSPLHF; v_call: TRBV5-6; d_call: NA; j_call: TRBJ1-6; clone_size: NA
cdr3_nt: TGCGCCAGCAGCAGATCTAGCGCATATACCTACGAGCAGTACTTC; cdr3_aa: CASSRSSAYTYEQYF; v_call: TRBV5-1; d_call: NA; j_call: TRBJ2-7; clone_size: NA
cdr3_nt: TGTGCCAGCAGCCGGACAGGGGGCACCGGGGAGCTGTTTTTT; cdr3_aa: CASSRTGGTGELFF; v_call: TRBV6-1; d_call: TRBD1; j_call: TRBJ2-2; clone_size: few
cdr3_nt: TGTGCCAGCAGCTTGGTGGACACCGGGGAGCTGTTTTTT; cdr3_aa: CASSLVDTGELFF; v_call: TRBV5-6; d_call: NA; j_call: TRBJ2-2; clone_size: NA
cdr3_nt: TGTGCCATCAGTGAGTCGAAGGGACAGTACAATGAGCAGTTCTTC; cdr3_aa: CAISESKGQYNEQFF; v_call: TRBV10-3; d_call: TRBD1; j_call: TRBJ2-1; clone_size: NA
cdr3_nt: TGTGCCAGCAGAACAGGAGGCTACGAGCAGTACTTC; cdr3_aa: CASRTGGYEQYF; v_call: TRBV6-5; d_call: NA; j_call: TRBJ2-7; clone_size: NA
cdr3_nt: TGTGCCAGCTCGCCCTCCGGGACAGGGGGCGCCGAGCAGTACTTC; cdr3_aa: CASSPSGTGGAEQYF; v_call: TRBV18; d_call: TRBD1; j_call: TRBJ2-7; clone_size: NA
cdr3_nt: TGTGCCAGCAGCGAGGGACTCCCCAATGAGCAGTTCTTC; cdr3_aa: CASSEGLPNEQFF; v_call: TRBV11-2; d_call: NA; j_call: TRBJ2-1; clone_size: NA
cdr3_nt: TGTGCCAGCAGTGATCCCGGGACAGGACATAGGTCCTACGAGCAGTACTTC; cdr3_aa: CASSDPGTGHRSYEQYF; v_call: TRBV25-1; d_call: TRBD1; j_call: TRBJ2-7; clone_size: NA
cdr3_nt: TGTGCCAGCAGCTTAGGGCTAGGAGGGGAGCAGTACTTC; cdr3_aa: CASSLGLGGEQYF; v_call: TRBV11-2; d_call: NA; j_call: TRBJ2-7; clone_size: NA
cdr3_nt: TGTGCCAGCAGGGGGATGAAATGGGGGCTTACAGATACGCAGTATTTT; cdr3_aa: CASRGMKWGLTDTQYF; v_call: TRBV28; d_call: NA; j_call: TRBJ2-3; clone_size: NA